This T cell receptor beta chain was identified in a study of OX40 agonist ivuxolimab in advanced cancers. The study, taken as a whole, reports: Dosing at 0.1 to 3.0 mg/kg was accompanied by clonal expansion of CD4+ and CD8+ blood T cells by week 6.

Sequencing used immunoSEQ multiplex PCR; TCRdb keeps in-frame clones, though not all of them. This sample carries some 75,000 clones, roughly 83% of them seen once, and the ten largest clones take less than 2.5%. To note about this clone: Its antigen is unknown.

The source was CD4+ or CD8+ T cells sorted from blood, collected in a trial of the OX40 agonist ivuxolimab. The clonotype comes from an adult with an advanced solid tumor such as melanoma, head and neck, liver or kidney cancer.

The CDR3: CAWTVSAVQETQYF. The CDR3 DNA follows: TGTGCCTGGACTGTCTCGGCGGTCCAAGAGACCCAGTACTTC. The V and J genes are TRBV30 and TRBJ2-5; the D is unclear. The CDR3 length is 14 residues. Germline CDR1 reads GTSNPN; CDR2 reads SVGIG (reference sequence). Trimming removed 4 bases at V and 1 base at J, with 13 bases between.